These 3 T cell receptor beta chains originate from one sample sequenced in a study of OX40 agonist ivuxolimab in advanced cancers. Here immunoSEQ multiplex PCR was the method, and the copy in TCRdb shows in-frame clones only, minus some. Of some 64,000 clones in the sample, roughly 85% were seen once. This specimen consisted of CD4+ or CD8+ T cells sorted from blood, obtained in a trial of the OX40 agonist ivuxolimab. Receptor source: an adult with an advanced solid tumor such as melanoma, head and neck, liver or kidney cancer.

The chain couples TRBV10-3 to TRBJ2-2; 14 bases align to TRBD2. This CDR3 has 17 residues. Germline CDR1 reads ENHRY; CDR2 reads SYGVKD. The V segment lost 6 bases and the J segment 6 bases; nucleotides outside the gene matches: 9. The CDR3 nucleotides are TGTGCCATCAGCTTAGGGACTAGCGGGAGTGTCCCCGGGGAGCTGTTTTTT. This codes for CAISLGTSGSVPGELFF.

The V call is TRBV5-4, the J call TRBJ1-2; 12 bases map to TRBD1. The CDR3 covers 18 residues. CDR1 is SGHNT and CDR2 is YYREEE in the germline V gene (reference sequence). The junction had 11 bases not matched to a gene; V was cut back by 4 bases and J by 1 base. In DNA, the CDR3 is TGTGCCAGCAGCCCGGCGGGACAGGGGGCAGGAGTTAACTATGGCTACACCTTC. It encodes CASSPAGQGAGVNYGYTF.

The rearrangement uses TRBV27 and TRBJ1-5; TRBD1 might be the D (5 bases). V lost 6 bases, J lost 5 bases, and 20 bases lay in between. Germline V lookup: CDR1 MNHEY, CDR2 SMNVEV (reference sequence). The length of the CDR3 is 16 residues. CDR3 sequence reads: CASSTTGREGYQPQHF. In DNA form, the CDR3 reads TGTGCCAGCAGCACAACCGGCAGGGAGGGTTATCAGCCCCAGCATTTT.